The clone carrying this T cell receptor beta chain was detected ten times or more. The data are from a study of T cells in Graves' hyperthyroidism and ophthalmopathy. The CDR3 sequence is 18 residues long. Trimming took off 5 bases at V and 1 base at J, with 20 bases between the two ends. CDR1 and CDR2 (germline): SGHVS, FQNEAQ. Amplified TCR beta CDR3 regions came from RNA transcripts. TCR CDR3 regions were first amplified by RT-PCR with HTBI primers. TCRdb re-derived calls from the multiplex PCR reads in MiXCR, one entry per CDR3 protein. In the table there are under 400,000 distinct CDR3 sequences, approximately 13% of which are singletons.

V and J are TRBV7-8 and TRBJ2-2; TRBD1 is a possible D gene (7 bases). The sample consisted of blood. This TCR was sampled from a woman aged 18-29 years with Graves' hyperthyroidism. For the CDR3, the DNA is TGTGCCAGCAGCCCCAGGGGGATAGCGGACAAGAACACCGGGGAGCTGTTTTTT. Amino acid sequence: CASSPRGIADKNTGELFF.